The following is a T cell receptor beta chain sequence with its context. Data came from immunoSEQ multiplex PCR; TCRdb stores just in-frame clones and leaves some out. The table includes about 660,000 clones, about 90% detected once. Losses at the gene ends were 2 bases for V and 8 bases for J; bases not matched to a gene: 10. This CDR3 comprises 17 residues. The germline V gene has CDR1 LNHNV and CDR2 YYDKDF (reference sequence). These data belong to a study of shared T cell receptors in the human thymus. This sample also belongs to another study, concerning human thymus T cells. In that study: Infants served as donors; they were healthy and Finnish and were having corrective surgery for congenital heart defects. The thymus was resected at corrective cardiac surgery. Across thymic and blood repertoires, the usage of V and J genes appeared to be biased. There were highly overlapping thymic repertoires among unrelated individuals, as related research reported.

The chain is built from TRBV15 and TRBJ2-1; 12 positions match TRBD2. The clonotype was recovered from a boy in the first two years of life with a congenital heart defect. Sequences were obtained from thymocytes. The CDR3 DNA is TGTGCCACCAGCAGACCCTCTAGCGGGAGGGCCGGGGATGAGCAGTTCTTC. As protein: CATSRPSSGRAGDEQFF.